The source of this T cell receptor (beta chain) is a study of T cell repertoires in cytomegalovirus infection. Using its own MiXCR run on the reads, TCRdb lists one record per CDR3 protein. The data contain about 110,000 distinct CDR3 sequences, over 9.5% of them singletons. As regards this clonotype: The antigen remains undetermined.

Germline lookup yields CDR1 MNHEY and CDR2 SVGEGT. The V end was cut by 6 bases, the J end by 2 bases, with 8 bases between. This CDR3 has 12 residues. The sample consisted of PBMCs, sequenced either directly or after in vitro stimulation (not recorded which). The sequence was obtained from a human donor in good health (CMV status not recorded). Some clones in this sample may be carry-over from other donors' samples. The V and J genes are TRBV6-2 or TRBV6-3 and TRBJ2-7; a weak D match, TRBD1 (5 bases). The CDR3 DNA follows: TGTGCCAGCAGCACAGGCGCCTACGAGCAGTACGTC. This codes for CASSTGAYEQYV.